The subject of this entry is one TCR beta chain. Its antigen is unknown. The sample originates from a study of T cell repertoires in cytomegalovirus infection. Across the whole study: Matching HLA type, along with CMV infection, was indicated by public TCR beta signatures.

The trim removed 1 base at V and 3 bases at J, leaving 5 bases unmatched. Germline values: CDR1 LGHDT, CDR2 YNNKEL (reference sequence). This CDR3 region has 15 residues. MiXCR, run by TCRdb on the reads, gives a single entry per CDR3 protein. Here the sample spans some 680,000 distinct CDR3 sequences, approximately 34% being singletons. Broader study findings: Dominating the ex vivo response were TCR beta clonotypes that were CMV-specific and HLA-C-restricted. Cumulative public TCR beta family frequency identified carriers of CMV plus the relevant HLA.

The rearrangement links TRBV3-1 to TRBJ2-7; 8 bases line up with TRBD2. Material for sequencing was PBMCs. This TCR derives from a human donor in good health (CMV status not recorded). Some clones in this sample may be carry-over from other donors' samples. The CDR3 nucleotides read TGTGCCAGCAGCCAAGGACTAGCGAGTAACTACGAGCAGTACTTC. This gives the protein CASSQGLASNYEQYF.